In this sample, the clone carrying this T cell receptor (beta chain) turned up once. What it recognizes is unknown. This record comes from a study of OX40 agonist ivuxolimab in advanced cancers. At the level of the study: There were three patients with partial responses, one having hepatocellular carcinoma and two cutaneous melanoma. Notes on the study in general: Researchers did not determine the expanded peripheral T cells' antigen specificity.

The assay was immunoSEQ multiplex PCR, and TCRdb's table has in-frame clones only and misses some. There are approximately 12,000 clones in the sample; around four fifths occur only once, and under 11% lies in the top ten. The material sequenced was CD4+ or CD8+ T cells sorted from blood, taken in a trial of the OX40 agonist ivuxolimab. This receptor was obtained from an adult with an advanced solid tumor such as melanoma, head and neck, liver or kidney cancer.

The CDR3 coding sequence is TGTGCCAGCAGCGTAGGCACCGGGGGCAATGAGCAGTTCTTC. Its translation is CASSVGTGGNEQFF. The chain combines TRBV9 with TRBJ2-1, with D perhaps TRBD2 (6 bases). The V end lost 0 bases, the J end lost 6 bases, and 10 bases lay between the germline ends. Germline values: CDR1 SGDLS, CDR2 YYNGEE. The CDR3 consists of 14 residues.